The 28 T cell receptor beta chains given below trace back to one sample, sequenced in a study of cytomegalovirus exposure and HLA in healthy donors. PCR involved 60 Vbeta and 13 Jbeta primers. The repertoire was sequenced with immunoSEQ multiplex PCR; TCRdb's copy has only in-frame clones and lacks some. This sample has approximately 180,000 clones; 85% to 90% occur once, and the top ten carry approximately 1.7%. The specimen was PBMCs. The source of these receptors is a woman under 30 in good health and CMV-seronegative.

The chain couples TRBV21-1 to TRBJ1-2. TRBV21-1 is labeled a pseudogene. The CDR3 is made up of 15 amino acids. The CDR3 loop reads CASSKATPTDYGYTF. The CDR3 nucleotides read TGTGCCAGCAGCAAAGCGACTCCGACGGACTATGGCTACACCTTC.

This clone has just one count. The rearrangement joins TRBV2 to TRBJ1-5; the D is unclear. V was clipped by 3 bases and J by 0 bases, with 9 bases between them. The CDR3 covers 15 residues. Germline V gives CDR1 SNHLY, CDR2 FYNNEI. CDR3: CASSDKRYSNQPQHF. The CDR3 DNA reads as TGTGCCAGCAGTGACAAGCGCTATAGCAATCAGCCCCAGCATTTT. Full variable domain (remainder filled in from reference TRBV2 and TRBJ1-5): EPEVTQTPSHQVTQMGQEVILRCVPISNHLYFYWYRQILGQKVEFLVSFYNNEISEKSEIFDDQFSVERPDGSNFTLKIRSTKLEDSAMYFCASSDKRYSNQPQHFGDGTRLSIL.

The J gene is TRBJ1-4, the V gene TRBV4-1, with 7 bases that match TRBD1. The V gene end was trimmed by 0 bases and the J gene end by 3 bases; junction bases not matched to a gene: 10. This CDR3 is built from 18 residues. Germline V gene lookup returns CDR1 MGHRA and CDR2 YSYEKL. The CDR3 is CASSQDWFDRAANEKLFF. Written as DNA, the CDR3 is TGCGCCAGCAGCCAAGATTGGTTCGACAGGGCGGCTAATGAAAAACTGTTTTTT.

The genes are TRBV11-2 and TRBJ2-1; 7 nucleotides line up with TRBD1. The J segment lost 1 base and the V segment lost 4 bases, leaving 7 bases of the junction unmatched. Germline CDR1 reads SGHAT; CDR2 reads FQNNGV. The CDR3 totals 16 residues. CDR3 region: CASSWPARGSYNEQFF. The DNA for the CDR3 is TGTGCCAGCAGCTGGCCCGCCAGGGGGTCCTACAATGAGCAGTTCTTC.

A single count supports this clone. The chain employs TRBV14 and TRBJ2-1; the D gene is possibly TRBD2 (6 bases). Germline loops: CDR1 SGHDN, CDR2 FVKESK. CDR3 length: 18 amino acids. With 5 bases removed from V and 6 bases from J, the gap between germline ends came to 26 bases. The CDR3 DNA is TGTGCCAGCAGCGCAACCTCCCCCAACCGACTAGATAGCAATGAGCAGTTCTTC. Protein product: CASSATSPNRLDSNEQFF.

In DNA form, the CDR3 reads TGTGCCAGCAGACGCTACGGCACGACAGGGGGCACCTACGAGCAGTACTTC. Encoded protein: CASRRYGTTGGTYEQYF. This chain uses TRBV7-9 with TRBJ2-7; TRBD1 aligns across 10 bases. Trimming removed 6 bases from V and 2 bases from J; junction bases left unmatched: 13. The CDR3 length is 17 residues. Germline V lookup: CDR1 SEHNR, CDR2 FQNEAQ (reference sequence). The full variable domain, rest sourced from reference TRBV7-9 and TRBJ2-7, is DTGVSQNPRHKITKRGQNVTFRCDPISEHNRLYWYRQTLGQGPEFLTYFQNEAQLEKSRLLSDRFSAERPKGSFSTLEIQRTEQGDSAMYLCASRRYGTTGGTYEQYFGPGTRLTVT.

The chain couples TRBV2 to TRBJ2-3, with 9 positions matching TRBD1. The CDR3 sequence is 14 residues long. Trimming took 8 bases from V and 6 from J; bases not matched to a gene: 9. Germline V gene data show CDR1 as SNHLY and CDR2 as FYNNEI. DNA for the CDR3: TGTGCCAGCTTGGGACAGGGTCCGACGGATACGCAGTATTTT. This sequence encodes CASLGQGPTDTQYF.

This sequence joins TRBV5-1 and TRBJ1-4; possible D gene TRBD1, 6 bases. The CDR3 is made up of 14 amino acids. Trimming stripped 0 bases from V and 7 bases from J, with 10 bases between. Germline loops: CDR1 SGHRS, CDR2 YFSETQ. This CDR3 is CASSLAGGAEKLFF. CDR3 nucleotide sequence: TGCGCCAGCAGCTTGGCCGGGGGGGCTGAAAAACTGTTTTTT.

V is TRBV29-1 and J is TRBJ2-5; D unclear. The germline CDR1 and CDR2 sequences are SQVTM and ANQGSEA. V dropped 5 bases and J dropped 2 bases, with 9 bases sitting between them. The length of the CDR3 is 12 residues. The CDR3 DNA sequence: TGCAGCGTTCAAACCAGACAAGAGACCCAGTACTTC. It specifies CSVQTRQETQYF.

As regards this clone: An end of the junction differs from the germline gene, which may be a read error. The chain joins TRBV7-7 to TRBJ2-1, with 8 bases fitting TRBD2. Germline CDR1 and CDR2: SSHAT and FNYEAQ (reference sequence). CDR3 length: 15 residues. CDR3: CASSVGIAGNNEQFF. As DNA, the CDR3 is TGTGCTAGCAGCGTAGGAATAGCGGGAAACAATGAGCAGTTCTTC.

The chain recombines TRBV6-1 with TRBJ2-3; no definite D call. Per the germline V gene, CDR1 is MNHNS and CDR2 is SASEGT. The CDR3 runs 14 residues. The germline V and J ends were trimmed by 1 base and 2 bases, with 7 bases remaining between them. The CDR3 region is CASSEGQYTDTQYF. CDR3 DNA: TGTGCCAGCAGTGAAGGCCAGTACACAGATACGCAGTATTTT.

V usage is TRBV11-2 and J usage is TRBJ2-7; TRBD1 might be the D (6 bases). Germline CDR1 reads SGHAT; CDR2 reads FQNNGV. The CDR3 runs to 18 residues. Deletions cut 5 bases from V and 8 bases from J, with 31 bases between. CDR3 loop: CASSKGTAFTFSWDKQYF. DNA for the CDR3: TGTGCCAGCAGCAAAGGAACTGCCTTTACCTTTAGTTGGGACAAGCAGTACTTC.

The chain uses TRBV7-9 and TRBJ1-5, with D uncertain. V lost 6 bases and J 7 bases, leaving 19 bases between the germline ends. The CDR3 spans 15 residues. CDR1 is SEHNR, CDR2 FQNEAQ, per germline (reference sequence). The CDR3 DNA reads as TGTGCCAGCAGATTCGGACTCCCGAGGGAGCAGCCCCAGCATTTT. Translated: CASRFGLPREQPQHF.

The gene calls are TRBV6-6 and TRBJ1-1, with D possibly matching TRBD1 (6 bases). The CDR3 has 12 residues. Germline loops: CDR1 MNHNY, CDR2 SVGAGI (reference sequence). V lost 6 bases and J lost 7, with 12 bases in between. For the CDR3, the DNA is TGTGCCAGCAGCCCCCCAGGGGTTGAAGCTTTCTTT. Its translation: CASSPPGVEAFF.

DNA for the CDR3: TGTGCCAGCAGCCCCGGGACTGGGGAGACCCAGTACTTC. It specifies CASSPGTGETQYF. This chain joins TRBV9 and TRBJ2-5; perhaps TRBD2 as D (6 bases). Germline CDR1 SGDLS, CDR2 YYNGEE. Trimming left V 4 bases short and J 5 bases short, with 12 bases between. The CDR3 is 13 residues long. The complete variable domain, with remaining parts taken from reference TRBV9 and TRBJ2-5, reads DSGVTQTPKHLITATGQRVTLRCSPRSGDLSVYWYQQSLDQGLQFLIQYYNGEERAKGNILERFSAQQFPDLHSELNLSSLELGDSALYFCASSPGTGETQYFGPGTRLLVL.

The CDR3 region is CASSVDATSVDEQFF. CDR3 DNA sequence: TGTGCCAGCAGCGTAGACGCGACTAGCGTGGATGAGCAGTTCTTC. The J gene is TRBJ2-1, the V gene TRBV9; 8 nucleotides agree with TRBD2. CDR3 size: 15 residues. Germline CDR1 SGDLS, CDR2 YYNGEE. The ends lost 0 bases at V and 8 bases at J; junction bases unmatched: 7.

The CDR3 bases are TGCGCCAGCAGCTTGGTTCCGGTACTACAGACCCAGTACTTC. Its translation is CASSLVPVLQTQYF. The V call is TRBV5-1, the J call TRBJ2-5; D gene unclear. The length of the CDR3 is 14 residues. Per germline, CDR1 SGHRS and CDR2 YFSETQ. V shed 0 bases and J shed 6 bases, with 12 bases lying between them.

This clone was observed a few times. This sequence joins TRBV6-5 and TRBJ2-1, with TRBD1 identical over 8 bases. The CDR3 contains 15 residues. Per germline, CDR1 MNHEY and CDR2 SVGAGI. With V trimmed by 5 bases and J by 6 bases, 9 bases remained unmatched. This CDR3 reads CASSKGLTGVNEQFF. In nucleotides, the CDR3 is TGTGCCAGCAGTAAGGGGTTGACAGGGGTCAATGAGCAGTTCTTC.

This rearrangement joins TRBV14 to TRBJ2-1; 7 bases align to TRBD1. The CDR3 contains 15 residues. J lost 5 bases, V lost 4 bases, and 8 bases had no gene match. CDR1 and CDR2 (germline): SGHDN, FVKESK. As DNA, the CDR3 is TGTGCCAGCAGCCGACCAGGGGGAGAACACAATGAGCAGTTCTTC. Translating gives CASSRPGGEHNEQFF.

This chain links TRBV19 with TRBJ1-2; 8 bases fit TRBD1. This CDR3 region has 16 residues. V lost 8 bases, J lost 0 bases, and 11 bases stayed unmatched. Germline V gives CDR1 LNHDA, CDR2 SQIVND (reference sequence). The CDR3 reads CASGEQGGSTNYGYTF. The CDR3 coding sequence is TGTGCCAGTGGGGAACAGGGGGGATCTACTAACTATGGCTACACCTTC.

The gene calls are TRBV4-1 and TRBJ2-7, with D possibly TRBD1 on 5 matching bases. The CDR3 has 15 amino acids. Germline values: CDR1 MGHRA, CDR2 YSYEKL. Trimming removed 1 base from V and 2 bases from J, with 12 bases in between. CDR3: CASSQGAGRPYEQYF. CDR3 DNA sequence: TGCGCCAGCAGCCAAGGGGCAGGGCGTCCCTACGAGCAGTACTTC.

The chain carries TRBV6-1 and TRBJ2-7; 10 bases map to TRBD1. From germline, CDR1 is MNHNS and CDR2 SASEGT. The length of the CDR3 is 16 residues. With 2 bases clipped from V and 5 bases from J, the junction kept 9 bases outside the gene matches. The CDR3 DNA follows: TGTGCCAGCAGTGAATATCTGGGACAGGGGAATAACGAGCAGTACTTC. Residues: CASSEYLGQGNNEQYF.

J is TRBJ2-7 and V is TRBV14; D ambiguous. V lost 2 bases to trimming and J lost 6 bases, with 17 bases between them. The germline V gene has CDR1 SGHDN and CDR2 FVKESK. The CDR3 extends over 15 amino acids. This CDR3 reads CASSQLWHGVTEQYF. The CDR3 DNA follows: TGTGCCAGCAGCCAACTCTGGCATGGAGTAACCGAGCAGTACTTC.

The chain is built from TRBV4-2 and TRBJ2-6; the D gene is possibly TRBD1 (5 bases). Germline V gene sequence: CDR1 LGHNA, CDR2 YNFKEQ. This CDR3 has 16 residues. Between the trimmed V and J ends, which lost 0 bases and 1 base, there was a span of 7 bases. This CDR3 reads CASSQDKGSGANVLTF. CDR3 nucleotides: TGTGCCAGCAGCCAAGATAAGGGGTCTGGGGCCAACGTCCTGACTTTC.

V and J are TRBV19 and TRBJ2-7; 8 bases align to TRBD2. The germline V gene encodes CDR1 LNHDA and CDR2 SQIVND (reference sequence). V lost 9 bases, J lost 2 bases, and 21 bases stayed unmatched. CDR3 length: 18 amino acids. The CDR3 DNA sequence: TGTGCCAGCATTACCGGGGCGGGAGGCCCGGGTGACACCTACGAGCAGTACTTC. It specifies CASITGAGGPGDTYEQYF.

The CDR3 coding sequence is TGTGCCAGCAGCTTGCATAACAGGGTCTCTGGAAACACCATATATTTT. Its protein is CASSLHNRVSGNTIYF. The chain carries TRBV7-9 and TRBJ1-3, with a tentative D call TRBD1 (6 bases). Germline lookup yields CDR1 SEHNR and CDR2 FQNEAQ (reference sequence). The CDR3 spans 16 residues. The germline V and J ends were trimmed by 3 bases and 0 bases, with 12 bases remaining between them.

The chain carries TRBV6-5 and TRBJ2-7, with 10 nucleotides matching TRBD2. CDR1 and CDR2 (germline): MNHEY, SVGAGI. The CDR3 is made up of 15 amino acids. The V segment lost 6 bases and the J segment 3 bases; nucleotides outside the gene matches: 8. The CDR3 spells CASRPIAGGLYEQYF. CDR3 in DNA: TGTGCCAGCAGACCCATAGCGGGGGGCCTCTACGAGCAGTACTTC.

This rearrangement joins TRBV5-1 to TRBJ1-1; D is possibly TRBD1 (6 bases). The germline CDR1 and CDR2 sequences are SGHRS and YFSETQ. Trimming took 5 bases from V and 1 from J, leaving 12 bases between them. The CDR3 contains 14 residues. The CDR3 region has the DNA TGCGCCAGCAGAGGGGGAACAGGGAACACTGAAGCTTTCTTT. Translation: CASRGGTGNTEAFF.